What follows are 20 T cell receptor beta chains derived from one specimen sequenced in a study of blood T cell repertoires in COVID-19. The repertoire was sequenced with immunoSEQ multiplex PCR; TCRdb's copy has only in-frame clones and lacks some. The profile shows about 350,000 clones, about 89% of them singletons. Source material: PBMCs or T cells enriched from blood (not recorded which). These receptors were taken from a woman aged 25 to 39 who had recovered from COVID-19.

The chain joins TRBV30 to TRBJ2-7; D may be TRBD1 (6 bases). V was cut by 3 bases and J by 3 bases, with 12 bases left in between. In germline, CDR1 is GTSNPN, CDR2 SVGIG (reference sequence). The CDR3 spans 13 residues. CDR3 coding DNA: TGTGCCTGGAGCACAGGGTTCGGCTACGAGCAGTACTTC. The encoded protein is CAWSTGFGYEQYF.

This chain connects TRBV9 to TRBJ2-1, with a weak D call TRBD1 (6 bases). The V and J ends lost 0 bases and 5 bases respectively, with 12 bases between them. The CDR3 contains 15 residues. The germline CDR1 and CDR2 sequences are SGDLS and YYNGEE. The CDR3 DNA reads TGTGCCAGCAGCGTAGGCAGGGGCACCAACAATGAGCAGTTCTTC. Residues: CASSVGRGTNNEQFF.

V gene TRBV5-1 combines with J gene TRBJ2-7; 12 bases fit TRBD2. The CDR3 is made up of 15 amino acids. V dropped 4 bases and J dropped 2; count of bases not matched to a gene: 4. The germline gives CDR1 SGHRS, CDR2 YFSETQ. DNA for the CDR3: TGCGCCAGCAGCCCTAGCGGGGGGGGAACCTACGAGCAGTACTTC. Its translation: CASSPSGGGTYEQYF.

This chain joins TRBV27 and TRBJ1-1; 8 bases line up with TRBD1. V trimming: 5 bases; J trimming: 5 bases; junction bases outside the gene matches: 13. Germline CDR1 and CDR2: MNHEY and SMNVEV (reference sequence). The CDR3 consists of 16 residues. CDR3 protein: CASSPFLQGAGTEAFF. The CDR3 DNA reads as TGTGCCAGCAGTCCGTTTCTCCAGGGGGCAGGGACTGAAGCTTTCTTT.

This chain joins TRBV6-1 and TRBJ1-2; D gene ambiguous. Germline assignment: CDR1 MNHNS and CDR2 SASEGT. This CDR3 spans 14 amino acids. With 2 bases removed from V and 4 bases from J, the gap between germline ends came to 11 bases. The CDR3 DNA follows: TGTGCCAGCAGTGAAAGCGTCGTAGGCTATGGCTACACCTTC. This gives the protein CASSESVVGYGYTF.

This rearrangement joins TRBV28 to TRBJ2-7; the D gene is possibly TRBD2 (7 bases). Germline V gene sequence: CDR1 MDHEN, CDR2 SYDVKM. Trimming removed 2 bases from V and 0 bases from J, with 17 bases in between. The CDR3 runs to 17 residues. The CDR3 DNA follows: TGTGCCAGCAGTTTACGGGGGGCCCACTCCTTCTCCTACGAGCAGTACTTC. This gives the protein CASSLRGAHSFSYEQYF.

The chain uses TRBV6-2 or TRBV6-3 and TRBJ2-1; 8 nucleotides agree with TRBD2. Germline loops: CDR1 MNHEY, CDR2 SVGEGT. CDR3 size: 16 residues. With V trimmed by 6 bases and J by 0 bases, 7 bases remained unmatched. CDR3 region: CASSPVAGSSYNEQFF. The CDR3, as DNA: TGTGCCAGCAGCCCCGTAGCGGGGAGCTCCTACAATGAGCAGTTCTTC.

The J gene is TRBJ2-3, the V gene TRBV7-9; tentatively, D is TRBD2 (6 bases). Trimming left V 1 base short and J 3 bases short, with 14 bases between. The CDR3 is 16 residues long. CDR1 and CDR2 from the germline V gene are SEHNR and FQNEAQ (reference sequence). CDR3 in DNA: TGTGCCAGCAGCTTAGGGGAGGAACAAACAACAGATACGCAGTATTTT. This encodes CASSLGEEQTTDTQYF.

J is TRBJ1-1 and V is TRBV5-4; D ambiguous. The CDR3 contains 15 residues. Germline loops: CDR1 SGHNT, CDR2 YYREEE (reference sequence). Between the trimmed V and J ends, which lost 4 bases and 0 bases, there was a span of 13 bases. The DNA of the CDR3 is TGTGCCAGCAGCACACGGGGTCTGATGAACACTGAAGCTTTCTTT. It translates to CASSTRGLMNTEAFF.

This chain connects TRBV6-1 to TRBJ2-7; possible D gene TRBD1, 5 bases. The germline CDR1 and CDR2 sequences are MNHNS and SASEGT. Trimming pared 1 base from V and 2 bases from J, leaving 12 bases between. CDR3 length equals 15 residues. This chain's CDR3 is CASSEGGRVTYEQYF. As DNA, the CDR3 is TGTGCCAGCAGTGAAGGGGGCAGAGTGACCTACGAGCAGTACTTC.

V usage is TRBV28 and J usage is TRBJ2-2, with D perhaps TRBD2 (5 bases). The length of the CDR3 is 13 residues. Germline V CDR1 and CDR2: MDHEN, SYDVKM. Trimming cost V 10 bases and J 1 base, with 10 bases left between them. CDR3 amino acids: CAMETKNTGELFF. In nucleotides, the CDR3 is TGTGCCATGGAGACTAAGAACACCGGGGAGCTGTTTTTT.

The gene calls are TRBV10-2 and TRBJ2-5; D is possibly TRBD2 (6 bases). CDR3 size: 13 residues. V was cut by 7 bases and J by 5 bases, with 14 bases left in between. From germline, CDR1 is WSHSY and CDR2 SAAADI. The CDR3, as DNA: TGCGCCAGCACACCTCGGCGGGGTGAGACCCAGTACTTC. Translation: CASTPRRGETQYF.

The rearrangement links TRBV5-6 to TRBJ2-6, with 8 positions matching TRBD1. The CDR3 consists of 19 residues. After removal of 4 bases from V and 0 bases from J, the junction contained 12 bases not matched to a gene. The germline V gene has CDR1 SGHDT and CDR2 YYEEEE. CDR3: CASSHDPGQDFSGANVLTF. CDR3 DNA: TGTGCCAGCAGCCACGACCCGGGACAGGACTTCTCTGGGGCCAACGTCCTGACTTTC.

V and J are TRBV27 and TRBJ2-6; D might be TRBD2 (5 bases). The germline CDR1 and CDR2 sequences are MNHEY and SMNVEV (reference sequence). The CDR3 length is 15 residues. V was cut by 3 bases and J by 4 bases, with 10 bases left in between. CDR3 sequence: CASSFSLAGANVLTF. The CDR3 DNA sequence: TGTGCCAGCAGTTTTTCGCTAGCCGGGGCCAACGTCCTGACTTTC.

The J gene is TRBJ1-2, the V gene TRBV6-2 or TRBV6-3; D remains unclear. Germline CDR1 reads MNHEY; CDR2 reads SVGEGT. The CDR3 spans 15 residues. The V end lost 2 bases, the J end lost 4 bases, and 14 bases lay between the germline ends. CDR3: CASSYPNSISYGYTF. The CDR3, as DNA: TGTGCCAGCAGTTACCCGAACAGCATATCCTATGGCTACACCTTC.

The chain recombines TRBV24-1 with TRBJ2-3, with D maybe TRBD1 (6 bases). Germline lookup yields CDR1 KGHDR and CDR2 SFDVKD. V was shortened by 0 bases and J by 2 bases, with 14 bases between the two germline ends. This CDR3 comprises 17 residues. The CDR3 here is CATSDLQIGTSTDTQYF. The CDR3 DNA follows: TGTGCCACCAGTGATTTGCAAATCGGGACATCCACAGATACGCAGTATTTT.

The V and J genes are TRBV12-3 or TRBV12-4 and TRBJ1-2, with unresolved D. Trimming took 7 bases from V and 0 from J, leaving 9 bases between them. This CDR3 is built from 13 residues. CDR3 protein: CASTIRPNYGYTF. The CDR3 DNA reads TGTGCCAGCACTATCCGTCCTAACTATGGCTACACCTTC.

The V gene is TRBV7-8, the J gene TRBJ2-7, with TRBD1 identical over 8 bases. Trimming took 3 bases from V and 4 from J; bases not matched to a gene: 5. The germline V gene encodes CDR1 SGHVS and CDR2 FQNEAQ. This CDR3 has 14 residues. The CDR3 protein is CASSFRDRYYEQYF. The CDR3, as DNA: TGTGCCAGCAGCTTCCGGGACAGGTATTACGAGCAGTACTTC.

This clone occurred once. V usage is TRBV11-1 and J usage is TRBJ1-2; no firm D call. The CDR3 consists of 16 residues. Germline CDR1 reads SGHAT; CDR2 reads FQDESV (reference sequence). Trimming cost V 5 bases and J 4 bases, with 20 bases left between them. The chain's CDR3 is CASSPEPDAAGYGYTF. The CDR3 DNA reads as TGTGCCAGCAGCCCCGAGCCGGACGCGGCGGGCTATGGCTACACCTTC.

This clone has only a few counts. The CDR3 reads CASSPLTGYNEQFF. The DNA for the CDR3 is TGTGCCAGCAGTCCCCTGACAGGTTACAATGAGCAGTTCTTC. This sequence joins TRBV28 and TRBJ2-1; a weak D match, TRBD1 (6 bases). V was cut by 5 bases and J by 4 bases, with 12 bases left in between. CDR3 length: 14 residues. Germline-derived CDR1 and CDR2 are MDHEN and SYDVKM.